Listed below are T cell receptor beta chains from one sample, sequenced in a study of cytomegalovirus exposure and HLA in healthy donors. TCRdb's copy holds only in-frame clones and misses some; the assay was immunoSEQ multiplex PCR. The sample includes approximately 37,000 clones, 82% of them seen just once. The source material was PBMCs. The source of these receptors is a woman under 30 in good health and CMV-seropositive. Each CDR3 is given with its conserved first and last residue. D genes are given only for firm matches. Expanded clones get a size class; other rows say once, few or many, or leave the size out.

abundance	d_gene	v_gene	j_gene	CDR3nt	CDR3aa
NA	NA	TRBV4-3	TRBJ1-3	TGCGCCAGCAGCCAAGATCAGCGGGGGAACTCTGGAAACACCATATATTTT	CASSQDQRGNSGNTIYF
NA	NA	TRBV30	TRBJ2-7	TGTGCCACAATGACACCATACGAGCAGTACTTC	CATMTPYEQYF
few	TRBD2	TRBV5-3	TRBJ2-1	TGTGCCAGAAGCTGGGGGGGACTAGCGGGAGGGCCCCATGAGCAGTTCTTC	CARSWGGLAGGPHEQFF
NA	NA	TRBV5-1	TRBJ2-7	TGCGCCAGCAGCCTTAACCCCCAGGACTACGAGCAGTACTTC	CASSLNPQDYEQYF
once	TRBD1	TRBV4-3	TRBJ2-1	TGCGCCAGCAGCTTAGCGGGACAGGGGGCAGTAAATGAGCAGTTCTTC	CASSLAGQGAVNEQFF
NA	NA	TRBV6-1	TRBJ2-7	TGTGCCAGCAGGGGGACTGGGGACGAGCAGTACTTC	CASRGTGDEQYF
once	TRBD1	TRBV7-8	TRBJ2-2	TGTGCCAGCAGCTCGGGACAGGGTTTAACCGGGGAGCTGTTTTTT	CASSSGQGLTGELFF
NA	NA	TRBV5-1	TRBJ2-1	TGCGCCAGCAGCTTTCGGGACTCCCCTGACAATGAGCAGTTCTTC	CASSFRDSPDNEQFF
NA	TRBD1	TRBV7-3	TRBJ1-2	TGTGCCAGCAGCTTACAACAGGGGCCCTCTGATGGCTACACCTTC	CASSLQQGPSDGYTF
NA	NA	TRBV6-4	TRBJ2-1	TGTGCCAGCAGTCTGGACGTCACAGGGTCCTACAATGAGCAGTTCTTC	CASSLDVTGSYNEQFF
NA	NA	TRBV20-1	TRBJ2-2	TGCAGTGCTCGCAGGGTCGGGGAGCTGTTTTTT	CSARRVGELFF
NA	TRBD1	TRBV27	TRBJ2-3	TGTGCCAGCAGCTCACCAAGGACAGGGCCTAACACAGATACGCAGTATTTT	CASSSPRTGPNTDTQYF
NA	NA	TRBV14	TRBJ2-3	TGTGCCAGCAGCCAAGTGCCCCGGGGGGCCGGGACAGATACGCAGTATTTT	CASSQVPRGAGTDTQYF
NA	NA	TRBV7-3	TRBJ2-3	TGTGCCAGCAGCTTACAGGGCAGCACAGATACGCAGTATTTT	CASSLQGSTDTQYF
NA	TRBD1	TRBV6-5	TRBJ1-5	TGTGCCAGCAGTTCTACAGGGGTCTACAATCAGCCCCAGCATTTT	CASSSTGVYNQPQHF
NA	TRBD2	TRBV7-2	TRBJ2-3	TGTGCCAGCAGCTTATATGAAGCGGGGGGGTACACAGATACGCAGTATTTT	CASSLYEAGGYTDTQYF
NA	NA	TRBV7-9	TRBJ1-5	TGTTCCAGCAGCTACTGGAATCAGCCCCAGCATTTT	CSSSYWNQPQHF
NA	NA	TRBV4-2	TRBJ2-7	TGTGCCAGCAGCTCCCTAGGAGAAGGGGGCTCCTACGAGCAGTACTTC	CASSSLGEGGSYEQYF
once	NA	TRBV27	TRBJ2-7	TGTGCCAGCAGCGCAGGGGCCCAATACGAGCAGTACTTC	CASSAGAQYEQYF
NA	NA	TRBV30	TRBJ2-7	TGTGCCTGGAGTGCCCAAGGGGGTTCCTACGAGCAGTACTTC	CAWSAQGGSYEQYF
NA	TRBD2	TRBV10-3	TRBJ2-5	TGTGCCATCAGTGAGGGGGCGTCGGAAGCGGGAAGGGCGCAGTACTTC	CAISEGASEAGRAQYF
NA	TRBD2	TRBV7-6	TRBJ2-7	TGTGCCAGCAGCCCCTCCCTAGCGGGGGATTACTACGAGCAGTACTTC	CASSPSLAGDYYEQYF
NA	TRBD1	TRBV29-1	TRBJ2-1	TGCAGCGCCTGGGACAGAGCCTACAATGAGCAGTTCTTC	CSAWDRAYNEQFF
NA	TRBD1	TRBV9	TRBJ2-3	TGTGCCAGCAGCGTAGAGGGACAGGGGATTTCCACAGATACGCAGTATTTT	CASSVEGQGISTDTQYF
NA	TRBD2	TRBV28	TRBJ2-7	TGTGCCAGCAGTTTTGGACTAGCGGGGGGGGACGACGAGCAGTACTTC	CASSFGLAGGDDEQYF
NA	TRBD2	TRBV19	TRBJ2-3	TGTGCCAGTAGTCCCCGGGGGGTTTCAGCGGATACGCAGTATTTT	CASSPRGVSADTQYF
once	NA	TRBV29-1	TRBJ2-7	TGCAGCGCTGGGACATCGGGCTACGAGCAGTACTTC	CSAGTSGYEQYF
NA	NA	TRBV19	TRBJ2-1	TGTGCCAGTAGTATTTGGCTAGCGCCTAACAATGAGCAGTTCTTC	CASSIWLAPNNEQFF
NA	TRBD2	TRBV7-6	TRBJ2-3	TGTGCCAGCGCTGGGACTAGCGGGGGTATAGATACGCAGTATTTT	CASAGTSGGIDTQYF
NA	NA	TRBV15	TRBJ2-7	TGTGCCACCAGTCCACCGACAGGCCCCTACGAGCAGTACTTC	CATSPPTGPYEQYF
NA	TRBD2	TRBV27	TRBJ2-7	TGTGCCAGCAGTTTTGATGGGACTAGAGGGGTCGGTAGCGAGCAGTACTTC	CASSFDGTRGVGSEQYF
NA	TRBD2	TRBV2	TRBJ2-7	TGTGCCAGCAGAGTAGCGGGAGGGACCTACGAGCAGTACTTC	CASRVAGGTYEQYF
NA	TRBD2	TRBV5-1	TRBJ2-1	TGCGCCAGCAGCTTGTCGCCCCGGGGGGATGAGCAGTTCTTC	CASSLSPRGDEQFF
once	TRBD2	TRBV2	TRBJ2-1	TGTGCCAGCAGCTTTCCGGGGGGGACGAATGAGCAGTTCTTC	CASSFPGGTNEQFF
NA	TRBD1	TRBV5-6	TRBJ1-5	TGTGCCAGCAGCATCTACAGGGGAGGCAATCAGCCCCAGCATTTT	CASSIYRGGNQPQHF
once	NA	TRBV27	TRBJ2-3	TGTGCCAGCAGTCCGATAGAGGGAGGGGGTAGCACAGATACGCAGTATTTT	CASSPIEGGGSTDTQYF
NA	TRBD1	TRBV28	TRBJ2-3	TGTGCCAGCACCCGCCGGGGGACAGGGGAAGATACGCAGTATTTT	CASTRRGTGEDTQYF
NA	TRBD1	TRBV18	TRBJ2-1	TGTGCCAGCTCCCAAATGACAGGGATGTGGAATGAGCAGTTCTTC	CASSQMTGMWNEQFF
NA	NA	TRBV28	TRBJ1-4	TGTGCCAGCAGCCCTAGGGGGGGGGATGAAAAACTGTTTTTT	CASSPRGGDEKLFF
NA	NA	TRBV6-5	TRBJ1-2	TGTGCCAGAGCCGGACGGGGGGACTATGGCTACACCTTC	CARAGRGDYGYTF
few	NA	TRBV7-2	TRBJ2-1	TGTGCCAGCAGCTTAGGGACACCCCAGATGAATGAGCAGTTCTTC	CASSLGTPQMNEQFF
NA	TRBD2	TRBV5-8	TRBJ2-3	TGTGCCAGCAGCTTGGGACGACTAGCGGGGGCGGATACGCAGTATTTT	CASSLGRLAGADTQYF
NA	NA	TRBV13	TRBJ2-3	TGTGCCAGCAGCCGCCGCGATGGAGATACGCAGTATTTT	CASSRRDGDTQYF
NA	TRBD2	TRBV28	TRBJ2-1	TGTGCCAGCAGTCCTGCGAGGGCTAGCGGGAGGTACAATGAGCAGTTCTTC	CASSPARASGRYNEQFF
NA	NA	TRBV7-5	TRBJ2-2	TGTGCCAGAAGCTTAGGTGCTTGGGACAGGGGCCTAAAGAACACCGGGGAGCTGTTTTTT	CARSLGAWDRGLKNTGELFF
NA	TRBD1	TRBV27	TRBJ2-2	TGTGCCAGCAGTTGGGACAGGGGGCAGGTCGGGGAGCTGTTTTTT	CASSWDRGQVGELFF
few	TRBD2	TRBV7-2	TRBJ2-3	TGTGCCAGCAGCCGAACCGCCTCTAGCGGGGGGGCCTTAGATACGCAGTATTTT	CASSRTASSGGALDTQYF
NA	NA	TRBV6-5	TRBJ1-2	TGTGCCAGCAGTTATCAGGGTACAGGGAATGGCTACACCTTC	CASSYQGTGNGYTF
NA	NA	TRBV5-1	TRBJ2-2	TGCGCCAGCAGCTCCTATCGGCGGACCGGGGAGCTGTTTTTT	CASSSYRRTGELFF
NA	NA	TRBV4-2	TRBJ1-4	TGTGCCAGCAGCCAAGTCGAGGGAGGGAAACTGTTTTTT	CASSQVEGGKLFF